These 18 T cell receptor beta chains were sequenced from one sample in a study of graft-versus-host responses after intestinal transplantation. Sequencing was performed with immunoSEQ multiplex PCR; in TCRdb, only in-frame clones are kept and a portion is missing. The repertoire holds approximately 24,000 clones, with 80% to 90% as singletons. Sequenced material: PBMCs, taken just over 450 days after intestinal transplant. The receptors originated from a human patient who received an intestinal transplant, so some T cells may come from the graft donor.

The rearrangement uses TRBV29-1 and TRBJ1-5, with unresolved D. The CDR3 loop spans 13 amino acids. Germline CDR1 is SQVTM and CDR2 is ANQGSEA. V was trimmed by 5 bases and J by 0 bases, leaving 8 bases between them. The CDR3 DNA sequence: TGCAGCGTTCGGGCAGATAGCAATCAGCCCCAGCATTTT. It translates to CSVRADSNQPQHF.

This chain connects TRBV5-4 to TRBJ2-1, with 11 bases lining up with TRBD2. V gave up 2 bases and J gave up 2 bases; unmatched junction bases: 0. The CDR3 sequence is 15 residues long. Per the germline V gene, CDR1 is SGHNT and CDR2 is YYREEE (reference sequence). The CDR3 reads CASSFSGRAYNEQFF. CDR3 in DNA: TGTGCCAGCAGCTTTAGCGGGAGGGCCTACAATGAGCAGTTCTTC. The full variable domain, in which reference TRBV5-4 and TRBJ2-1 provide the parts outside the CDR3, is ETGVTQSPTHLIKTRGQQVTLRCSSQSGHNTVSWYQQALGQGPQFIFQYYREEENGRGNFPPRFSGLQFPNYSSELNVNALELDDSALYLCASSFSGRAYNEQFFGPGTRLTVL.

The rearrangement joins TRBV10-2 to TRBJ1-5; 8 bases fit TRBD1. The CDR3 length is 15 residues. Germline V lookup: CDR1 WSHSY, CDR2 SAAADI. The ends lost 6 bases at V and 4 bases at J; junction bases unmatched: 8. The CDR3 region is CASRWTGKANQPQHF. The CDR3 DNA is TGCGCCAGCAGATGGACAGGGAAGGCTAATCAGCCCCAGCATTTT.

This clone was picked up a small number of times. The chain carries TRBV2 and TRBJ1-2; 8 nucleotides agree with TRBD1. Trimming at V came to 5 bases and at J to 8 bases, leaving 16 bases not matched to a gene. This CDR3 region has 16 residues. Germline V gene data show CDR1 as SNHLY and CDR2 as FYNNEI. The CDR3 sequence is CASSPSGGPGGKGYTF. CDR3 DNA sequence: TGTGCCAGCAGTCCTTCGGGGGGCCCAGGGGGCAAGGGCTACACCTTC.

This chain links TRBV5-1 with TRBJ2-5, with D tentatively TRBD1 (6 bases). The DNA end is more similar to TRBJ2-7, so the J call may be wrong. The CDR3 sequence is 12 residues long. CDR1 is SGHRS, CDR2 YFSETQ, per germline. The CDR3 spells CASSLEGDEQYF. The CDR3 DNA reads as TGCGCCAGCAGCCTTGAGGGGGACGAGCAGTACTTC.

The sample holds one count of this clone. The genes are TRBV7-9 and TRBJ2-1; TRBD2 agrees at 7 bases. CDR1 SEHNR and CDR2 FQNEAQ come from the germline V gene (reference sequence). This CDR3 contains 14 residues. Unmatched junction bases numbered 11, after V lost 7 bases and J lost 8 bases. The CDR3 coding sequence is TGTGCCAGCACCGGGGCGGGAGCTAGGTATGAGCAGTTCTTC. The encoded protein is CASTGAGARYEQFF.

The count of this clone is one. V usage is TRBV10-3 and J usage is TRBJ2-2, with 9 bases identical to TRBD2. This CDR3 is 15 amino acids long. V lost 4 bases to trimming and J lost 5 bases; unmatched junction nucleotides: 5. Germline V gene sequence: CDR1 ENHRY, CDR2 SYGVKD. CDR3 protein: CAISATSGSTGELFF. The CDR3 nucleotides are TGTGCCATCAGTGCGACTAGCGGTTCTACCGGGGAGCTGTTTTTT.

This chain connects TRBV29-1 to TRBJ2-1; 8 bases are shared with TRBD2. Germline V gene lookup returns CDR1 SQVTM and CDR2 ANQGSEA. This CDR3 region has 14 residues. V was clipped by 5 bases and J by 6 bases; unmatched bases: 9. CDR3 coding DNA: TGCAGCGTTCCCGGGACTAGGAATATCAATGAGCAGTTCTTC. Translating gives CSVPGTRNINEQFF.

CDR3 region: CASSYTGWYEQYF. The CDR3 region has the DNA TGTGCCAGCAGTTACACAGGTTGGTACGAGCAGTACTTC. This chain joins TRBV6-6 and TRBJ2-7, with D possibly matching TRBD1 (5 bases). This CDR3 is built from 13 residues. Germline V gene data show CDR1 as MNHNY and CDR2 as SVGAGI (reference sequence). V was clipped by 2 bases and J by 4 bases, with 9 bases between them.

The J gene is TRBJ2-5, the V gene TRBV6-1; D might be TRBD1 (6 bases). This CDR3 comprises 15 residues. The germline CDR1 and CDR2 sequences are MNHNS and SASEGT. Trimming removed 5 bases from V and 2 bases from J, with 15 bases in between. The DNA for the CDR3 is TGTGCCAGCAGTATTGATTTCACAGGGCAAGAGACCCAGTACTTC. Translating it yields CASSIDFTGQETQYF.

With regard to this clone: This sample includes further DNA sequences coding for the same CDR3. The CDR3 region is CASSLEETQYF. The CDR3 coding sequence is TGCGCCAGCAGCTTAGAAGAGACCCAGTACTTC. The chain uses TRBV5-1 and TRBJ2-5; no firm D call. From germline, CDR1 is SGHRS and CDR2 YFSETQ. This CDR3 is 11 amino acids long. V was trimmed by 2 bases and J by 3 bases, leaving 2 bases between them.

The chain recombines TRBV6-5 with TRBJ2-1, with 9 bases identical to TRBD2. Looked up from germline, CDR1 is MNHEY and CDR2 is SVGAGI. Trimming at V came to 7 bases and at J to 8 bases, leaving 12 bases not matched to a gene. The CDR3 totals 15 residues. In nucleotides, the CDR3 is TGTGCCAGCACCCACGGGGCGGGAGGGCTGGATGAGCAGTTCTTC. The encoded protein is CASTHGAGGLDEQFF.

V is TRBV28 and J is TRBJ2-5; 7 nucleotides agree with TRBD1. Germline CDR1 MDHEN, CDR2 SYDVKM. Trimming at V came to 0 bases and at J to 3 bases, leaving 1 base not matched to a gene. The CDR3 is 14 residues long. CDR3 loop: CASSLWGQKETQYF. The CDR3 DNA sequence: TGTGCCAGCAGTTTATGGGGACAGAAAGAGACCCAGTACTTC. Complete variable domain (other parts from reference TRBV28 and TRBJ2-5): DVKVTQSSRYLVKRTGEKVFLECVQDMDHENMFWYRQDPGLGLRLIYFSYDVKMKEKGDIPEGYSVSREKKERFSLILESASTNQTSMYLCASSLWGQKETQYFGPGTRLLVL.

The J gene is TRBJ1-3, the V gene TRBV7-8, with D hard to call. V shed 1 base and J shed 2 bases, with 9 bases lying between them. This CDR3 contains 15 residues. Germline V lookup: CDR1 SGHVS, CDR2 FQNEAQ. CDR3 in DNA: TGTGCCAGCAGCTTAGATGGGGTAGCTGGAAACACCATATATTTT. Translation gives CASSLDGVAGNTIYF.

The chain joins TRBV2 to TRBJ2-1; unclear D gene. Trimming stripped 8 bases from V and 2 bases from J, with 13 bases between. CDR3 length: 14 amino acids. In germline, CDR1 is SNHLY, CDR2 FYNNEI. The CDR3 reads CASVERATYNEQFF. CDR3 sequence (DNA): TGTGCCAGCGTAGAAAGGGCGACCTACAATGAGCAGTTCTTC.

This chain links TRBV19 with TRBJ2-7; TRBD2 aligns across 10 bases. V trimming: 3 bases; J trimming: 3 bases; junction bases outside the gene matches: 5. The CDR3 extends over 15 amino acids. The V gene's germline CDR1 is LNHDA and CDR2 SQIVND (reference sequence). CDR3 in DNA: TGTGCCAGTAGTATTACCCCTAGCGGGGGCTACGAGCAGTACTTC. Translated, it gives CASSITPSGGYEQYF.

The genes are TRBV5-1 and TRBJ1-1; D remains unclear. This CDR3 region has 16 residues. V dropped 0 bases and J dropped 5 bases, with 17 bases sitting between them. Germline CDR1 SGHRS, CDR2 YFSETQ. CDR3: CASSLDMTKGGTEAFF. In DNA form, the CDR3 reads TGCGCCAGCAGCTTGGATATGACAAAGGGCGGGACTGAAGCTTTCTTT. Filled out from reference TRBV5-1 and TRBJ1-1, the complete variable domain reads KAGVTQTPRYLIKTRGQQVTLSCSPISGHRSVSWYQQTPGQGLQFLFEYFSETQRNKGNFPGRFSGRQFSNSRSEMNVSTLELGDSALYLCASSLDMTKGGTEAFFGQGTRLTVV.

The chain has TRBV27 and TRBJ2-3; 14 bases line up with TRBD2. Unmatched junction bases numbered 8, after V lost 6 bases and J lost 0 bases. Germline loops: CDR1 MNHEY, CDR2 SMNVEV (reference sequence). This CDR3 contains 18 residues. CDR3 in DNA: TGTGCCAGCAGGACCGGGACTAGCGGGAGACCCAGCACAGATACGCAGTATTTT. As protein: CASRTGTSGRPSTDTQYF.